Included here is one T cell receptor beta chain sequence, with context. The antigen remains unidentified. The sample belongs to a study of cytomegalovirus exposure and HLA in healthy donors. Samples came from healthy bone marrow donors. Trimming cost V 5 bases and J 2 bases, with 12 bases left between them. The CDR3 is 14 amino acids. Germline assignment: CDR1 MDHEN and CDR2 SYDVKM. Notes on the study in general: In an earlier analysis, productive rearrangement rates for most beta V segments clustered near 87% or 30%. The study put 150 to 200 TCR beta chains on its list as cytomegalovirus-associated. The authors confirmed in vitro that a few CMV-associated chains were specific for CMV antigens.

The PCR employed 60 Vbeta primers together with 13 Jbeta primers. Generated by immunoSEQ multiplex PCR, the TCRdb table keeps only in-frame clones and is missing some. This sample has about 130,000 clones, with approximately 68% found just once. This receptor was obtained from a young man in good health and CMV-seropositive. Sequenced sample: PBMCs. The gene calls are TRBV28 and TRBJ1-2; weak D call: TRBD1 (5 bases). The CDR3 bases are TGTGCCAGCAGTCTTGACAGATGGAACTATGGCTACACCTTC. It encodes CASSLDRWNYGYTF.